Listed below are T cell receptor beta chains from one sample, sequenced in a study of blood T cell repertoires in COVID-19. The table came from immunoSEQ multiplex PCR; TCRdb's copy has only in-frame clones and leaves some out. The top ten clones hold under 2% of a sample with 200,000 to 300,000 clones, approximately 86% of them seen once. Input material: peripheral blood. The receptors come from a young man with active or convalescent COVID-19. Each CDR3 is given with its conserved first and last residue. Fields, in order: clone size, V gene, D gene, J gene, CDR3 DNA, CDR3 protein. The D gene is left open where the match is weak. Size tells how often a clone was seen (once, few, many) or the class of an expanded clone, and some rows leave it out.

few	TRBV27	-	TRBJ2-2	TGTGCCAGCAGCCCGGGCGGGGTTATCACCGGGGAGCTGTTTTTT	CASSPGGVITGELFF
-	TRBV4-2	TRBD2	TRBJ2-7	TGTGCCAGCAGCCGAGACCTCCTAGCGGAGGAACCAGAGCAGTACTTC	CASSRDLLAEEPEQYF
-	TRBV5-6	-	TRBJ1-4	TGTGCCAGCAGCTTGGCAATTGAGGTCCGGGGAGAAAAACTGTTTTTT	CASSLAIEVRGEKLFF
-	TRBV1	-	TRBJ2-2	TGCACCAGCAGACCCAGCGGGGGGGCCGCTATCACCGGGGAGCTGTTTTTT	CTSRPSGGAAITGELFF
-	TRBV19	-	TRBJ1-2	TGTGCCAGTATCGCAGGGTCGGGCGGCTACACCTTC	CASIAGSGGYTF
-	TRBV7-3	TRBD2	TRBJ2-1	TGTGCCAGCAGCTTAAGTAGCGGGGGGGCCCATGAGCAGTTCTTC	CASSLSSGGAHEQFF
-	TRBV5-1	-	TRBJ1-3	TGCGCCAGCAGCCGAGGAGGCAGACGAGGAAACACCATATATTTT	CASSRGGRRGNTIYF
-	TRBV6-5	-	TRBJ1-4	TGTGCCAGCAGACATCAGGGTACGGCTAATGAAAAACTGTTTTTT	CASRHQGTANEKLFF
-	TRBV6-5	TRBD2	TRBJ2-3	TGTGCCAGCAGTTACACTAGCGGGGGGGCCGATACGCAGTATTTT	CASSYTSGGADTQYF
many	TRBV6-1	TRBD1	TRBJ1-3	TGTGCCAGCAGTGAAGGGACAGGGACCTCTGGAAACACCATATATTTT	CASSEGTGTSGNTIYF
-	TRBV7-9	-	TRBJ1-3	TGTGCCAGCAGCGTAGACAGCAGCTCTGGAAACACCATATATTTT	CASSVDSSSGNTIYF
-	TRBV11-3	TRBD2	TRBJ2-2	TGTGCCAGCAGCCCCAGCGGGGGCGGCACCGGGGAGCTGTTTTTT	CASSPSGGGTGELFF
-	TRBV10-3	-	TRBJ2-3	TGTGCCATCAGTGAGTCGTCTGTGGACAGCCTAAGCACAGATACGCAGTATTTT	CAISESSVDSLSTDTQYF
-	TRBV7-2	-	TRBJ1-3	TGTGCCGAAAACAGGTTTTCGGGAAACACCATATATTTT	CAENRFSGNTIYF
-	TRBV19	-	TRBJ1-6	TGTGCCAGTAGTATCAGGGACTTGTATTCACCCCTCCACTTT	CASSIRDLYSPLHF
-	TRBV30	TRBD1	TRBJ1-5	TGTGCCTGGAGTTTAAGACAGGGGCATCAGCCCCAGCATTTT	CAWSLRQGHQPQHF
-	TRBV5-8	-	TRBJ1-5	TGTGCCAGCAGCCACGAAGAGATTCAGCCCCAGCATTTT	CASSHEEIQPQHF
-	TRBV9	-	TRBJ2-1	TGTGCCAGCAGCGTACACAGGGAATCCTACAATGAGCAGTTCTTC	CASSVHRESYNEQFF
-	TRBV2	-	TRBJ1-2	TGTGCCAGCTCCCTGGACCACAGCGGGGGCTACACCTTC	CASSLDHSGGYTF
-	TRBV11-3	TRBD1	TRBJ1-5	TGTGCCAGCCCGCTTGGAGAGGCCAGGGGGTTGGGCAATCAGCCCCAGCATTTT	CASPLGEARGLGNQPQHF
-	TRBV6-2/TRBV6-3	-	TRBJ2-7	TGTGCCAGCAGTTATACGCCCGCGACTTTTTACGAGCAGTACTTC	CASSYTPATFYEQYF
-	TRBV11-2	TRBD1	TRBJ1-5	TGTGCCAGCAGCTTAACAGGGGGACTTAGCAATCAGCCCCAGCATTTT	CASSLTGGLSNQPQHF
once	TRBV3-1/TRBV3-2	TRBD2	TRBJ2-1	TGTGCCAGCAGCCAAGATCTTGGGCTAGCGGGATACAATGAGCAGTTCTTC	CASSQDLGLAGYNEQFF
-	TRBV9	TRBD2	TRBJ2-3	TGTGCCAGCAGCGTAAGTACTAGCGGGGTACGAGGCACAGATACGCAGTATTTT	CASSVSTSGVRGTDTQYF
-	TRBV29-1	-	TRBJ2-7	TGCAGCGCGGGACTGTTTAACCACGAGCAGTACTTC	CSAGLFNHEQYF
-	TRBV19	-	TRBJ2-2	TGTGCCACCAAGTGGAGAGCGGACACCGGGGAGCTGTTTTTT	CATKWRADTGELFF
-	TRBV7-2	TRBD2	TRBJ2-2	TGTGCCAGCAGCCTAGCGGGGGGAGCGAACACCGGGGAGCTGTTTTTT	CASSLAGGANTGELFF
-	TRBV28	TRBD1	TRBJ1-5	TGTGCCAGCAGTACAACCGGGACAGGGTCGGTAGCCCAGCATTTT	CASSTTGTGSVAQHF
-	TRBV5-6	-	TRBJ1-1	TGTGCCAGCAGCTTGGGGCAGCGGAACACTGAAGCTTTCTTT	CASSLGQRNTEAFF
-	TRBV19	TRBD2	TRBJ2-3	TGTGCCAGTAGCGGGCGACTGGCGGGGGGGCCTGGAGATACGCAGTATTTT	CASSGRLAGGPGDTQYF
-	TRBV1	-	TRBJ2-5	TGCACCAGCAGGATGCGGGAGACCCAGTACTTC	CTSRMRETQYF
-	TRBV11-2	-	TRBJ2-7	TGTGCCAGCAGCCCCGACTTGAGCTCCTACGAGCAGTACTTC	CASSPDLSSYEQYF
few	TRBV5-1	-	TRBJ2-5	TGCGCCAGCAGCCCGACAGTTTACCAAGAGACCCAGTACTTC	CASSPTVYQETQYF
-	TRBV3-1/TRBV3-2	-	TRBJ1-2	TGTGCCAGCAGCCAAGATTGGGCTGGTGACTATGGCTACACCTTC	CASSQDWAGDYGYTF
-	TRBV21-1	-	TRBJ1-2	TGTGCCAGCAGCCATTACCGGGGACACTACACCTTC	CASSHYRGHYTF
-	TRBV7-9	-	TRBJ1-2	TGTGCCAGCACCCTGGAGGGCTCGGTGGGCGGCTACACCTTC	CASTLEGSVGGYTF
-	TRBV7-6	TRBD1	TRBJ1-5	TGTGCCAGCAGCTTAGATAGGGGGCGAAGCGGCAATCAGCCCCAGCATTTT	CASSLDRGRSGNQPQHF
-	TRBV29-1	-	TRBJ1-3	TGCAGCGTTGACCGGGCGGGGACTGGAAACACCATATATTTT	CSVDRAGTGNTIYF
-	TRBV5-6	-	TRBJ1-2	TGTGCCAGCAGCTTGATAAGCGTTTTCTATGGCTACACCTTC	CASSLISVFYGYTF
-	TRBV7-9	-	TRBJ1-1	TGTGCCAGCAGCTTACCAGGGAACACTGAAGCTTTCTTT	CASSLPGNTEAFF
-	TRBV7-6	-	TRBJ1-3	TGTGCCAGCAGCCGCGGGACGTCGAGCTCTGGAAACACCATATATTTT	CASSRGTSSSGNTIYF
-	TRBV19	TRBD1	TRBJ1-1	TGTGCCAGTAGGAGGGGACAGGGTTCGAACACTGAAGCTTTCTTT	CASRRGQGSNTEAFF
-	TRBV3-1/TRBV3-2	-	TRBJ1-6	TGTGCCAGCAGCCACAGCGATTCACCCCTCCACTTT	CASSHSDSPLHF
few	TRBV7-8	TRBD1	TRBJ2-7	TGTGCCAGCAGCCCACCGGGACAGGGACCCTACGAGCAGTACTTC	CASSPPGQGPYEQYF
-	TRBV6-6	TRBD1	TRBJ2-7	TGTGCCAGCAGTCCCCTGGGGACAGGGGGCTACGAGCAGTACTTC	CASSPLGTGGYEQYF
-	TRBV7-7	-	TRBJ2-5	TGTGCCAGCAGCTTAGACGCTATGGGGAGGAAAGGGGAGACCCAGTACTTC	CASSLDAMGRKGETQYF
-	TRBV25-1	-	TRBJ1-2	TGTGCCAGCTCGCACTTATATGGCTACACCTTC	CASSHLYGYTF
once	TRBV6-6	-	TRBJ2-7	TGTGCCAGCAGTGAGATGGGAGGTGCCTACGAGCAGTACTTC	CASSEMGGAYEQYF
-	TRBV6-5	TRBD2	TRBJ2-1	TGTGCCAGCAAGGATAGCGGGGGGGCGTATGAGCAGTTCTTC	CASKDSGGAYEQFF
-	TRBV11-2	-	TRBJ2-3	TGTGCCAGCAGCCATCAGTGGGGCGGAGAAAGAGAGTTAGATACGCAGTATTTT	CASSHQWGGERELDTQYF
-	TRBV7-8	-	TRBJ1-1	TGTGCCAGCAGCTTGTCAGGGCGCGGCACTGAAGCTTTCTTT	CASSLSGRGTEAFF
-	TRBV6-6	-	TRBJ1-5	TGTGCCAGCAGTTCCGGGGAAGTGTTCGGCGATCAGCCCCAGCATTTT	CASSSGEVFGDQPQHF
-	TRBV6-5	-	TRBJ1-2	TGTGCCAGCAGTCGGGACACGGGCGACTATGGCTACACCTTC	CASSRDTGDYGYTF